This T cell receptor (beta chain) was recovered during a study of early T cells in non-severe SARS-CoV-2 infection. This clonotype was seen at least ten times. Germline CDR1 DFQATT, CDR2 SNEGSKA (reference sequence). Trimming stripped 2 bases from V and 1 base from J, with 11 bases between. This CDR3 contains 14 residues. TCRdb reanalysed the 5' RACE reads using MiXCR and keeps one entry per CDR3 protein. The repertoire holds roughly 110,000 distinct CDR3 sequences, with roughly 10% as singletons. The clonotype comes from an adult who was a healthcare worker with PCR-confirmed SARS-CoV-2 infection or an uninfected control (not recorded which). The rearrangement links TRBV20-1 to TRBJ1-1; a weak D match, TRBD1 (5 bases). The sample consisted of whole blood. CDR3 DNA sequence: TGCAGTGCTAGATTCCGGGGGTCGAACACTGAAGCTTTCTTT. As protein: CSARFRGSNTEAFF.